This TCR beta chain was sequenced during a study of shared T cell receptors in the human thymus. This clone has just a few counts. CDR1 and CDR2 from the germline V gene are MNHEY and SMNVEV (reference sequence). This CDR3 has 16 amino acids. V was clipped by 3 bases and J by 3 bases; unmatched bases: 8. Measured with immunoSEQ multiplex PCR; TCRdb has only the in-frame clones, and not every one. This sample yields hundreds of thousands of clones, of which 75% to 90% are seen a single time; over 0.008% belongs to the top ten. This same sample was also taken into another study, of human thymus T cells. In that study: Corrective surgery for congenital heart defects was being performed on the healthy Finnish infants who served as donors.

Sequenced material: thymocytes. The chain links TRBV27 to TRBJ1-5, with 7 nucleotides matching TRBD1. This TCR came from a girl under three years old with a congenital heart defect. The CDR3 region is CASSFSGTEVNQPQHF. In nucleotides, the CDR3 is TGTGCCAGCAGTTTCTCCGGGACAGAGGTCAATCAGCCCCAGCATTTT.